Each of the 17 T cell receptor beta chains below was sequenced from the same sample in a study of cytomegalovirus exposure and HLA in healthy donors. Vbeta (60) and Jbeta (13) primers were used in the PCR. Assay used: immunoSEQ multiplex PCR; TCRdb lists only in-frame clones, some missing. The sample has 220,000 or so clones; approximately 80% are singletons. Input material: PBMCs. The receptors stem from a male donor in good health and CMV-seronegative.

This clone occurred a few times. The chain joins TRBV6-5 to TRBJ2-7; TRBD2 matches 7 bases. Trimming took 6 bases from V and 5 from J; bases not matched to a gene: 10. Germline CDR1 is MNHEY and CDR2 is SVGAGI. The CDR3 consists of 14 residues. CDR3 sequence: CASSWKGGMNEQYF. In DNA form, the CDR3 reads TGTGCCAGCAGCTGGAAGGGAGGGATGAACGAGCAGTACTTC.

This CDR3 reads CASSYGQGNTDTQYF. DNA for the CDR3: TGTGCCAGCAGTTACGGACAGGGAAACACAGATACGCAGTATTTT. The chain uses TRBV6-6 and TRBJ2-3, with 8 bases lining up with TRBD1. CDR1 and CDR2 from the germline V gene are MNHNY and SVGAGI (reference sequence). Unmatched junction bases numbered 3, after V lost 2 bases and J lost 2 bases. The CDR3 covers 15 residues.

J is TRBJ2-7 and V is TRBV28, with D tentatively TRBD1 (6 bases). The V end lost 7 bases, the J end lost 3 bases, and 13 bases lay between the germline ends. In germline, CDR1 is MDHEN, CDR2 SYDVKM. The CDR3 sequence is 13 residues long. CDR3 sequence (DNA): TGTGCCAGCATGGGGCAGGGGTTCTACGAGCAGTACTTC. Translating it yields CASMGQGFYEQYF.

The chain combines TRBV27 with TRBJ2-5, with 14 nucleotides matching TRBD2. V gave up 4 bases and J gave up 5 bases; unmatched junction bases: 6. The CDR3 contains 16 residues. From germline, CDR1 is MNHEY and CDR2 SMNVEV (reference sequence). The CDR3, as DNA: TGTGCCAGCAGTTCCCATCGGACTAGCGGGAGGGAGACCCAGTACTTC. It translates to CASSSHRTSGRETQYF.

The V gene is TRBV19, the J gene TRBJ1-2; D may be TRBD1 (6 bases). This CDR3 is 16 amino acids long. V was shortened by 2 bases and J by 8 bases, with 21 bases between the two germline ends. Germline CDR1 reads LNHDA; CDR2 reads SQIVND (reference sequence). The CDR3 nucleotides are TGTGCCAGTAGTATACCCACGCAGGGGAGAGTCTTGGGCTACACCTTC. Encoded protein: CASSIPTQGRVLGYTF.

This clone showed up just once. The chain couples TRBV5-6 to TRBJ2-1; the match to TRBD2 covers 8 bases. Germline V gene data show CDR1 as SGHDT and CDR2 as YYEEEE. This CDR3 is built from 14 residues. J was trimmed by 7 bases and V by 4 bases; bases with no gene match: 7. In DNA form, the CDR3 reads TGTGCCAGCAGCCCGAGCGGGAGCACTAATGAGCAGTTCTTC. It yields the protein CASSPSGSTNEQFF.

The genes are TRBV5-1 and TRBJ2-2, with 14 positions matching TRBD2. This CDR3 spans 19 amino acids. V trimming: 4 bases; J trimming: 4 bases; junction bases outside the gene matches: 12. In germline, CDR1 is SGHRS, CDR2 YFSETQ. The CDR3, as DNA: TGCGCCAGCAGCCGACAAAGCCGACTAGCGGGGGGGGGCACCGGGGAGCTGTTTTTT. Translation gives CASSRQSRLAGGGTGELFF. Supplemented by reference TRBV5-1 and TRBJ2-2, the full variable domain reads KAGVTQTPRYLIKTRGQQVTLSCSPISGHRSVSWYQQTPGQGLQFLFEYFSETQRNKGNFPGRFSGRQFSNSRSEMNVSTLELGDSALYLCASSRQSRLAGGGTGELFFGEGSRLTVL.

This chain uses TRBV9 with TRBJ2-7, with 10 bases lining up with TRBD2. CDR1 and CDR2 from the germline V gene are SGDLS and YYNGEE. Unmatched junction bases numbered 1, after V lost 3 bases and J lost 1 base. The CDR3 totals 14 residues. CDR3 residues: CASSAGLASYEQYF. The CDR3, as DNA: TGTGCCAGCAGCGCGGGACTAGCGTCCTACGAGCAGTACTTC.

This chain connects TRBV27 to TRBJ2-3; perhaps TRBD2 as D (6 bases). The V gene's germline CDR1 is MNHEY and CDR2 SMNVEV (reference sequence). The CDR3 has 14 amino acids. Trimming cost V 3 bases and J 6 bases, with 13 bases left between them. The CDR3 DNA is TGTGCCAGCAGTTTCGTCGGGAGTCTTGATACGCAGTATTTT. Its translation: CASSFVGSLDTQYF.

This rearrangement joins TRBV11-2 to TRBJ2-1; D gene ambiguous. This CDR3 has 14 residues. The V and J ends lost 4 bases and 0 bases respectively, with 7 bases between them. Per germline, CDR1 SGHAT and CDR2 FQNNGV. The CDR3: CASSSPSSYNEQFF. CDR3 DNA sequence: TGTGCCAGCAGCTCGCCCAGCTCCTACAATGAGCAGTTCTTC.

This chain links TRBV18 with TRBJ1-4; no reliable D call. CDR1 is KGHSH and CDR2 is LQKENI in the germline V gene. The CDR3 is 16 residues long. V was pared by 3 bases and J by 0 bases, with 11 bases between. The CDR3 sequence: CASSPNRPPTNEKLFF. CDR3 in DNA: TGTGCCAGCTCACCGAACAGACCCCCAACTAATGAAAAACTGTTTTTT.

This chain joins TRBV28 and TRBJ2-5; 11 bases align to TRBD1. The end of the DNA aligns better with TRBJ2-7, so the J call may be wrong. This CDR3 comprises 15 residues. CDR1 is MDHEN, CDR2 SYDVKM, per germline. CDR3 coding DNA: TGTGCCAGCAGTCGCTCGGGACAGGGGGCCTACGAGCAGTACTTC. This encodes CASSRSGQGAYEQYF.

This clone was observed a few times. The chain employs TRBV23-1 and TRBJ2-1; tentative D call: TRBD2 (6 bases). TRBV23-1 is filed as an ORF, its function uncertain. The CDR3 consists of 15 residues. Trimming cost V 3 bases and J 5 bases, with 14 bases left between them. The CDR3 region is CASSHKTTGDNEQFF. CDR3 bases: TGCGCCAGCAGTCACAAAACGACGGGGGACAATGAGCAGTTCTTC.

This chain uses TRBV7-9 with TRBJ1-3, with unresolved D. The CDR3 has 12 residues. Germline V CDR1 and CDR2: SEHNR, FQNEAQ (reference sequence). Trimming stripped 3 bases from V and 6 bases from J, with 6 bases between. The CDR3 DNA is TGTGCCAGCAGCTTTCGGGAAAACACCATATATTTT. Translation: CASSFRENTIYF. The full variable domain, its missing parts supplied by reference TRBV7-9 and TRBJ1-3, is DTGVSQNPRHKITKRGQNVTFRCDPISEHNRLYWYRQTLGQGPEFLTYFQNEAQLEKSRLLSDRFSAERPKGSFSTLEIQRTEQGDSAMYLCASSFRENTIYFGEGSWLTVV.

The V call is TRBV11-2, the J call TRBJ2-1; tentative D call: TRBD2 (6 bases). V dropped 2 bases and J dropped 4 bases, with 9 bases sitting between them. Germline V CDR1 and CDR2: SGHAT, FQNNGV. The length of the CDR3 is 14 residues. The DNA of the CDR3 is TGTGCCAGCAGCTTAAGGGACTTTTACAATGAGCAGTTCTTC. It yields the protein CASSLRDFYNEQFF.

This chain joins TRBV27 and TRBJ1-5; TRBD1 aligns across 8 bases. The CDR3 is made up of 14 amino acids. Trimming cost V 3 bases and J 5 bases; bases outside gene matches: 3. CDR1 MNHEY and CDR2 SMNVEV come from the germline V gene (reference sequence). The chain's CDR3 is CASSFQGAHQPQHF. CDR3 bases: TGTGCCAGCAGTTTCCAGGGGGCCCATCAGCCCCAGCATTTT.

The CDR3 nucleotides are TGCGCCAGCAGCCAAGCCGGGACAGGGGGTTGGACTGAAGCTTTCTTT. It specifies CASSQAGTGGWTEAFF. The rearrangement joins TRBV4-1 to TRBJ1-1; 11 nucleotides line up with TRBD1. V lost 1 base to trimming and J lost 5 bases; unmatched junction nucleotides: 6. The CDR3 loop spans 16 amino acids. Germline V gene sequence: CDR1 MGHRA, CDR2 YSYEKL.